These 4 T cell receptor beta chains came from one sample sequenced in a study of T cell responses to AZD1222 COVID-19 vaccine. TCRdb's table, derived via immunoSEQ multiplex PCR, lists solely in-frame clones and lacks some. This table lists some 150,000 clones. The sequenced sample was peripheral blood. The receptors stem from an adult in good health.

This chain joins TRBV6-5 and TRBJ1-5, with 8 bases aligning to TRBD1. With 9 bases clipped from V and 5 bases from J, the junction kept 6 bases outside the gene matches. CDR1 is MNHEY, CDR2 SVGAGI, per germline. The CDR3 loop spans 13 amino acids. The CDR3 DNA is TGTGCCAGTTCTCAGGGGGCCTATCAGCCCCAGCATTTT. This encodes CASSQGAYQPQHF.

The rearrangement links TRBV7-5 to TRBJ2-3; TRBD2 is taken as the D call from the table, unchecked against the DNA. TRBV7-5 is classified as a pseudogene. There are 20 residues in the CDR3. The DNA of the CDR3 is TGTGTCAGCAGGTGGAGACTAGCGGGGGGGAGCTCCTTTTTCACAGATACGCAGTATTTT. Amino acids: CVSRWRLAGGSSFFTDTQYF.

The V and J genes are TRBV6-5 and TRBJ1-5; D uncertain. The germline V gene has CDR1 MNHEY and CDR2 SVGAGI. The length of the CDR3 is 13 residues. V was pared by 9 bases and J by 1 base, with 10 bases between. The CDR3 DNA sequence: TGTGCCAGTTCCCTCAGAAGCAATCAGCCCCAGCATTTT. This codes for CASSLRSNQPQHF.

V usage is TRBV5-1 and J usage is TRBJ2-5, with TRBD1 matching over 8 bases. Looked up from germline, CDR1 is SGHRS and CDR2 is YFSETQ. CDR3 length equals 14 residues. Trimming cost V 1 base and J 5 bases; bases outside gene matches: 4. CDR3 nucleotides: TGCGCCAGCAGCTTGACAGGGGGGACGGAGACCCAGTACTTC. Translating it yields CASSLTGGTETQYF.